These T cell receptor beta chains were read from a single sample in a study of blood T cells in healthy people across ages. MiXCR was run by TCRdb on the 5' RACE reads, yielding one entry per CDR3 protein. This table holds about 640,000 distinct CDR3 sequences, under 65% found once. Source material: blood. The receptors stem from a man in his fifties or sixties in good health. Both conserved end residues are part of each CDR3.

TRBJ2-3	TRBV7-2	CASRGGGPAGTQYF
TRBJ2-3	TRBV15	CATSRAGRRTDTQYF
TRBJ1-6	TRBV7-2	CASSLNPSSPLHF
TRBJ1-4	TRBV29-1	CSVRVGGEKLFF
TRBJ2-3	TRBV24-1	CATSPRGTRNTQYF
TRBJ2-5	TRBV20-1	CSAPKPGGDQETQYF
TRBJ1-2	TRBV20-1	CSARDESQGGGGYTF
TRBJ2-5	TRBV7-7	CASSSGVTSGGRETQYF
-	TRBV7-2	CASSLAAGGDEQYF
-	TRBV29-1	CSAFNRGRGETQYF
-	TRBV6-2/TRBV6-3	CASSYDRRGPGETQYF
TRBJ2-7	TRBV2	CASSGQGYLQYF
TRBJ1-2	TRBV4-2	CASSQVGGGRQGIYGYTF
TRBJ1-2	TRBV29-1	CSVETGDRGLYGYTF
TRBJ2-1	TRBV2	CASSFGGTSAGTQETQFF
TRBJ1-4	TRBV7-9	CASSPEGVTNEKLFF
TRBJ2-1	TRBV13	CASTLSGRGGGEQFF
TRBJ2-4	TRBV7-2	CASSFSGGAGKNIQYF
TRBJ1-4	TRBV5-5	CASRPYGRTNEKLFF
TRBJ2-1	TRBV5-1	CASSPQAQGGYNEQFF
TRBJ1-6	TRBV10-2	CASSSSDRDNSPLHF
TRBJ1-2	TRBV3-1	CASMSPERGYTF
TRBJ2-1	TRBV11-2	CASSPGYSYNEQFF
TRBJ1-6	TRBV27	CASSLSPDRAKSPLHF
TRBJ2-1	TRBV20-1	CSVALRFNEQFF
TRBJ1-4	TRBV12-3/TRBV12-4	CASSLGGKLFF
TRBJ2-7	TRBV7-2	CASSPGQNFYEQYF
TRBJ2-7	TRBV13	CASSSRGGGKYSDEQYF
TRBJ1-5	TRBV20-1	CSARGGAGQPQHF
TRBJ1-4	TRBV21-1	CASSKLFRGRVTNEKLFF
TRBJ2-5	TRBV5-1	CASSATSGGPQETQYF
TRBJ2-3	TRBV7-2	CASSSLPSTDTQYF
TRBJ1-2	TRBV20-1	CSARDVGRGESYGYTF
TRBJ2-1	TRBV10-2	CASSYDTGARGPYNEQFF
TRBJ2-1	TRBV4-1	CASSQGPGTRNNEQFF
TRBJ2-2	TRBV27	CASKGQGASGELFF
TRBJ2-1	TRBV20-1	CSAWVNEQFF
TRBJ2-7	TRBV6-5	CATAGQGPNEQYF
TRBJ1-1	TRBV7-9	CASRETGGNTEAFF
TRBJ2-7	TRBV12-3/TRBV12-4	CASSATSGGIYEQYF
TRBJ2-5	TRBV27	CASSLWPGEPQYF